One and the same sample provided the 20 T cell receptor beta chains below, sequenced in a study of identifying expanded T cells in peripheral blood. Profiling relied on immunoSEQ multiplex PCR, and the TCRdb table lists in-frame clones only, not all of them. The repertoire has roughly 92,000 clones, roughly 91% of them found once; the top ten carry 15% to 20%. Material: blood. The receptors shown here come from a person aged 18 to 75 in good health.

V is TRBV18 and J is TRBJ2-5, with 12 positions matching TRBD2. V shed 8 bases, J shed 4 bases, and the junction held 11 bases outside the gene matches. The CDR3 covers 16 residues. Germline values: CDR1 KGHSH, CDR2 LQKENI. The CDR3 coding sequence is TGTGCCAGCGCCCCGAATCTAGCGGGGGGGGCAGAGACCCAGTACTTC. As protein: CASAPNLAGGAETQYF. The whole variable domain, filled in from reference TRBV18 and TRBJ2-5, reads NAGVMQNPRHLVRRRGQEARLRCSPMKGHSHVYWYRQLPEEGLKFMVYLQKENIIDESGMPKERFSAEFPKEGPSILRIQQVVRGDSAAYFCASAPNLAGGAETQYFGPGTRLLVL.

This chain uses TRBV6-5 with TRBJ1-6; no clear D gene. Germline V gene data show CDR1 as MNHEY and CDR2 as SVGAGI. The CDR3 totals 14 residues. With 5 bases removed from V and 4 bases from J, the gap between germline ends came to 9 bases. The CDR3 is CASSDGEYNSPLHF. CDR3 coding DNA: TGTGCCAGCAGTGATGGAGAATATAATTCACCCCTCCACTTT.

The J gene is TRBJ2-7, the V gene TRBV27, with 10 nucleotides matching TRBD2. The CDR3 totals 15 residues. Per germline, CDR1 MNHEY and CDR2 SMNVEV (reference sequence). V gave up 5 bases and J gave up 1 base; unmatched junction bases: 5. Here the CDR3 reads CASSSSGGPSYEQYF. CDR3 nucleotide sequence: TGTGCCAGCAGTAGTAGCGGGGGGCCATCCTACGAGCAGTACTTC.

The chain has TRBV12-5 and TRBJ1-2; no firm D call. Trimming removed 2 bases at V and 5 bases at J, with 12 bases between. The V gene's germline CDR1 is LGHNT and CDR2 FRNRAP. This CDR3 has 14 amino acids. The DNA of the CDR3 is TGTGCTAGTGGTTTGCCCCGTTGGGGATATGGCTACACCTTC. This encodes CASGLPRWGYGYTF.

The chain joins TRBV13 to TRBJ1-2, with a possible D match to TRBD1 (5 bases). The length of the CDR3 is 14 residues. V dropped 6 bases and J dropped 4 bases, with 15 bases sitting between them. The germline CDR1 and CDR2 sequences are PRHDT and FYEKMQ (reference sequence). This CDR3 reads CASRKGPGSYGYTF. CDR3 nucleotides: TGTGCCAGCAGAAAGGGGCCCGGGAGCTATGGCTACACCTTC. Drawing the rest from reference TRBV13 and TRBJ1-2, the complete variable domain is AAGVIQSPRHLIKEKRETATLKCYPIPRHDTVYWYQQGPGQDPQFLISFYEKMQSDKGSIPDRFSAQQFSDYHSELNMSSLELGDSALYFCASRKGPGSYGYTFGSGTRLTVV.

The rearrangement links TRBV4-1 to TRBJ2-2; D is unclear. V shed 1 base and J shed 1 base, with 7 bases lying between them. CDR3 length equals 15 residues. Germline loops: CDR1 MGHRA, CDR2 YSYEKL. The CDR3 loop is CASSQGPMNTGELFF. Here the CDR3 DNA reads TGCGCCAGCAGCCAAGGACCCATGAACACCGGGGAGCTGTTTTTT.

CDR3 nucleotide sequence: TGTGCCAGCAGCATATACAATGAGCAGTTCTTC. This encodes CASSIYNEQFF. The chain uses TRBV2 and TRBJ2-1; D remains unclear. The CDR3 loop spans 11 amino acids. V lost 6 bases and J 4 bases, leaving 4 bases between the germline ends. Germline-derived CDR1 and CDR2 are SNHLY and FYNNEI.

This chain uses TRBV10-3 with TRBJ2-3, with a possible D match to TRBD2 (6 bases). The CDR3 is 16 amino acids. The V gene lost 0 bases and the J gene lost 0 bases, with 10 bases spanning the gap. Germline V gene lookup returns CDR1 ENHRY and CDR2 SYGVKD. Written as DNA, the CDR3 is TGTGCCATCAGTGAGTCTAGCGGCTTTAGCACAGATACGCAGTATTTT. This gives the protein CAISESSGFSTDTQYF.

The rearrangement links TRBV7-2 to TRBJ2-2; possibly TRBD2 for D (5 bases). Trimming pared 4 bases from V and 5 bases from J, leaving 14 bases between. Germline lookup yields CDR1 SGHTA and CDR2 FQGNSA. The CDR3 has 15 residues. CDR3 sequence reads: CASSSRTGPTGELFF. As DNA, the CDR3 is TGTGCCAGCAGCTCGAGGACTGGGCCGACCGGGGAGCTGTTTTTT.

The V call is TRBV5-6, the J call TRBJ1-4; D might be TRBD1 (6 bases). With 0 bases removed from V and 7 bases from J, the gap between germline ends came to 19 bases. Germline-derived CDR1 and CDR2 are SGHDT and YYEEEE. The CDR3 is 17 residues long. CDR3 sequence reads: CASSLGSIFRGGEKLFF. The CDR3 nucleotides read TGTGCCAGCAGCTTGGGTTCTATTTTCAGGGGTGGTGAAAAACTGTTTTTT.

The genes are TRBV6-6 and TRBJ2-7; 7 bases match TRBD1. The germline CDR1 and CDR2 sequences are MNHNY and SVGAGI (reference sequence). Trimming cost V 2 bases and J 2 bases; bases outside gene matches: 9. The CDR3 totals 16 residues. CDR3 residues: CASSYPTGTFTYEQYF. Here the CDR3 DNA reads TGTGCCAGCAGTTACCCGACAGGGACGTTTACCTACGAGCAGTACTTC.

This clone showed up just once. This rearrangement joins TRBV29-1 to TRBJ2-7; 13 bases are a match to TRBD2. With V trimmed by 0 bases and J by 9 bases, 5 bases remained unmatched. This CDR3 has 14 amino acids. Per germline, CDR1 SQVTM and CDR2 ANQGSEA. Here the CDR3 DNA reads TGCAGCGTTGAAGAAGAACTAGCGGGGGGGAGGCAGTACTTC. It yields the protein CSVEEELAGGRQYF.

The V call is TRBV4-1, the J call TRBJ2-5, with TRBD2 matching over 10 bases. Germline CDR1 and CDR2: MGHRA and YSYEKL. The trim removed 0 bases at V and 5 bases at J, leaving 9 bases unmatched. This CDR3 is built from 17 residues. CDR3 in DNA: TGCGCCAGCAGCCAAGAACCGTTAGCGGGGGGCGCGGAGACCCAGTACTTC. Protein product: CASSQEPLAGGAETQYF.

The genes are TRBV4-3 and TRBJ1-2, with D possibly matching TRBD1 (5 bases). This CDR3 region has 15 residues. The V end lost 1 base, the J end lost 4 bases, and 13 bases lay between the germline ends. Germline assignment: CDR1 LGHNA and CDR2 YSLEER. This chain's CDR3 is CASSQVMTDSYGYTF. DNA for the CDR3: TGCGCCAGCAGCCAAGTAATGACAGATAGCTATGGCTACACCTTC.

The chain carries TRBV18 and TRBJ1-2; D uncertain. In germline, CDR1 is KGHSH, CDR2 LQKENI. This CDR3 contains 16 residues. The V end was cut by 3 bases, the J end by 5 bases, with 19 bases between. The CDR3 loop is CASSPGSGMLGYGYTF. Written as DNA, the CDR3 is TGTGCCAGCTCACCGGGATCGGGGATGTTGGGATATGGCTACACCTTC.

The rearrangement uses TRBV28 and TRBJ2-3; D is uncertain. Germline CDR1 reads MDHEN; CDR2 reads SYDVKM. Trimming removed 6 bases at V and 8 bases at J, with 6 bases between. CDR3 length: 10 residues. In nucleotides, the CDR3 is TGTGCCAGCAGGTATGCTACGCAGTATTTT. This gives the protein CASRYATQYF. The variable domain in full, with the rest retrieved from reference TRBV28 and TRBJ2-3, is DVKVTQSSRYLVKRTGEKVFLECVQDMDHENMFWYRQDPGLGLRLIYFSYDVKMKEKGDIPEGYSVSREKKERFSLILESASTNQTSMYLCASRYATQYFGPGTRLTVL.

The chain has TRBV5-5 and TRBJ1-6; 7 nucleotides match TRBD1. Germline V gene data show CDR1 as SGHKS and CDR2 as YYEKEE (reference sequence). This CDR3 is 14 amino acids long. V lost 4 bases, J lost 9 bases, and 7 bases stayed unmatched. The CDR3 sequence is CASSADRVRSPLHF. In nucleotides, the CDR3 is TGTGCCAGCAGCGCTGACAGGGTACGTTCACCCCTCCACTTT.

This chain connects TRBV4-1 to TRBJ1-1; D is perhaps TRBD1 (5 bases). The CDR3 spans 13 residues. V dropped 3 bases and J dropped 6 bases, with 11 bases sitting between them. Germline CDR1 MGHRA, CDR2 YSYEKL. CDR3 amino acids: CASSHPGGPEAFF. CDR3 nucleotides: TGCGCCAGCAGCCATCCGGGGGGACCTGAAGCTTTCTTT.

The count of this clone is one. The CDR3 coding sequence is TGTGCCAGCAGTCCTAGCGGGGGGACCCTCTCCTACGAGCAGTACTTC. Amino acid sequence: CASSPSGGTLSYEQYF. This sequence joins TRBV28 and TRBJ2-7, with 11 positions matching TRBD2. The CDR3 is 16 amino acids. V dropped 5 bases and J dropped 0; count of bases not matched to a gene: 6. From germline, CDR1 is MDHEN and CDR2 SYDVKM.

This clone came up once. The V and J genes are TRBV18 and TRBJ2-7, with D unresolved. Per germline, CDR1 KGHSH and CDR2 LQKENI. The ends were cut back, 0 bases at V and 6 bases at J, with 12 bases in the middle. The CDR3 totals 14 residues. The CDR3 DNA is TGTGCCAGCTCACCACCGAACCAACCACTCGAGCAGTACTTC. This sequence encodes CASSPPNQPLEQYF.